These 3 T cell receptor beta chains came from one sample sequenced in a study of OX40 agonist ivuxolimab in advanced cancers. Sequencing was performed with immunoSEQ multiplex PCR; in TCRdb, only in-frame clones are kept and a portion is missing. Of around 84,000 clones listed, approximately 84% were seen once; the top ten hold about 7%. Sequences were derived from CD4+ or CD8+ T cells sorted from blood, sampled in a trial of the OX40 agonist ivuxolimab. These receptor sequences come from an adult with an advanced solid tumor such as melanoma, head and neck, liver or kidney cancer.

This clone was observed a few times. The chain employs TRBV4-1 and TRBJ1-3; possible D gene TRBD1, 5 bases. The V and J ends lost 4 bases and 4 bases respectively, with 14 bases between them. The CDR3 is 15 residues long. Germline CDR1 MGHRA, CDR2 YSYEKL. The chain's CDR3 is CASSRGGGIGNTIYF. The DNA of the CDR3 is TGCGCCAGCAGCCGTGGGGGAGGGATCGGAAACACCATATATTTT.

CDR3 bases: TGCAGCGCCTCGACAGGAAATAAAGGCTACACCTTC. Its protein product is CSASTGNKGYTF. The V call is TRBV29-1, the J call TRBJ1-2; a weak D match, TRBD1 (6 bases). V was trimmed by 7 bases and J by 8 bases, leaving 17 bases between them. The CDR3 totals 12 residues. Germline V gene lookup returns CDR1 SQVTM and CDR2 ANQGSEA.

The CDR3 sequence: CASSARRAQHF. In nucleotides, the CDR3 is TGTGCCAGCAGCGCGAGAAGGGCCCAGCATTTT. The chain employs TRBV21-1 and TRBJ1-5. TRBV21-1 is flagged as a pseudogene. The length of the CDR3 is 11 residues.